This T cell receptor (beta chain) was found in a study of vaccination effects on CD4 cells after COVID-19. Study in general: Sampling of two convalescent patients took place 16 days and one week prior to vaccination.

Method: immunoSEQ multiplex PCR; TCRdb's copy keeps in-frame clones and lacks some. The sample shows 20,000 to 30,000 clones, 75% to 80% of them seen only once. The ViraFEST assay expanded antigen-specific CD4+ T cells with viral peptide pools before sequencing. Cells that had been cultured for ten to eleven days were the source of isolated CD4+ T cells. The individual was infected with SARS-CoV-2 between March and December 2020, as confirmed by PCR. Concerning this clone: Its antigen is not identified.

CDR1 is SGHRS, CDR2 YFSETQ, per germline. Trimming removed 2 bases from V and 4 bases from J, with 15 bases in between. The CDR3 loop spans 15 amino acids. The genes are TRBV5-1 and TRBJ1-1, with D perhaps TRBD1 (5 bases). Sequencing was performed on CD4+ T cells from PBMCs cultured with HCoV-NL63 spike peptides, taken before COVID-19 vaccination. This clonotype was obtained from a human donor who had a prior SARS-CoV-2 infection. The CDR3 DNA reads TGCGCCAGCAGCTTCGAGCCACAGGTGCTCACTGAAGCTTTCTTT. This codes for CASSFEPQVLTEAFF.